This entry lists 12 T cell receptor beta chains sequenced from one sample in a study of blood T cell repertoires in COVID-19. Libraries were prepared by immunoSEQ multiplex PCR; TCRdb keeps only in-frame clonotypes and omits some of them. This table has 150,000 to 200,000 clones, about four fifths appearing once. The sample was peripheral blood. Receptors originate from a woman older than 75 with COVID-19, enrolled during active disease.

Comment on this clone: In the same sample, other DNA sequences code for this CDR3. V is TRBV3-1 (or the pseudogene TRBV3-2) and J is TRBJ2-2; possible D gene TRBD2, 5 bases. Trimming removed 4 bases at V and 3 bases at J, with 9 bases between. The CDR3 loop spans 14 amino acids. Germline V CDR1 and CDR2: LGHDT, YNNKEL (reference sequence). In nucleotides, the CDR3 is TGTGCCAGCAGCCCCGGACTGTACACCGGGGAGCTGTTTTTT. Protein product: CASSPGLYTGELFF.

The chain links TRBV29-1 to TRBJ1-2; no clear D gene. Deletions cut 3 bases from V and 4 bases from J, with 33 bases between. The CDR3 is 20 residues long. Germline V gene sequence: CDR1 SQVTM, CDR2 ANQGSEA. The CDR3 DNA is TGCAGCGTTGAGTCCTTACATGAGAGGGCGGATAACTTAAATTTCTATGGCTACACCTTC. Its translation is CSVESLHERADNLNFYGYTF. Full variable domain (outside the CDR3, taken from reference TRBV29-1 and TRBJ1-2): SAVISQKPSRDICQRGTSLTIQCQVDSQVTMMFWYRQQPGQSLTLIATANQGSEATYESGFVIDKFPISRPNLTFSTLTVSNMSPEDSSIYLCSVESLHERADNLNFYGYTFGSGTRLTVV.

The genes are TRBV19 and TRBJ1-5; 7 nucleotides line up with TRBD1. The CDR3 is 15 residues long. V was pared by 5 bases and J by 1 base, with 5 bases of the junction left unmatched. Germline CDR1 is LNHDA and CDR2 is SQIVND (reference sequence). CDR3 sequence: CASSARQGSNQPQHF. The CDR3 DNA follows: TGTGCCAGTAGTGCCCGACAGGGAAGCAATCAGCCCCAGCATTTT.

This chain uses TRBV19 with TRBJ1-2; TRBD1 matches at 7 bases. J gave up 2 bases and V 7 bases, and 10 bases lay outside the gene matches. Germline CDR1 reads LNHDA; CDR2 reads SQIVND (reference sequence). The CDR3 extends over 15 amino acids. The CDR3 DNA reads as TGTGCCAGTATTGATAGGGCGGGACAGAACTATGGCTACACCTTC. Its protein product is CASIDRAGQNYGYTF.

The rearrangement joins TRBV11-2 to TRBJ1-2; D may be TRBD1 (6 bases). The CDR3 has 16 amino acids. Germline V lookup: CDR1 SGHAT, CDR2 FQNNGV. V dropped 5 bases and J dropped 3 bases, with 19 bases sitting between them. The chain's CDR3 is CASSTRTVGKDYGYTF. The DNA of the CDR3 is TGTGCCAGCAGCACCCGGACAGTGGGAAAGGACTATGGCTACACCTTC.

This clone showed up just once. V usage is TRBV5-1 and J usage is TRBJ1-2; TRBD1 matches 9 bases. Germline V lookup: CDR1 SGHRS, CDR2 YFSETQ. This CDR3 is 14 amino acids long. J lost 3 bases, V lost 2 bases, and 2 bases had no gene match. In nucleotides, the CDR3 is TGCGCCAGCAGCTTCGACAGGGGGGACTATGGCTACACCTTC. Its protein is CASSFDRGDYGYTF.

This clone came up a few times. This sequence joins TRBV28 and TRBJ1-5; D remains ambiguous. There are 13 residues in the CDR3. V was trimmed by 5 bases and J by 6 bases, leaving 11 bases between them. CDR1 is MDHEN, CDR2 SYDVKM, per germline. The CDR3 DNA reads TGTGCCAGCAGTCGGGAGCTAAGTCAGCCCCAGCATTTT. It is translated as CASSRELSQPQHF.

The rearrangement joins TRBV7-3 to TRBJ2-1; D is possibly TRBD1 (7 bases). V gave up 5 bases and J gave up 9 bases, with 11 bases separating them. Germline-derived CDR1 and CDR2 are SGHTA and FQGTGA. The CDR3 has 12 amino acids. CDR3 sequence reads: CASSTQGGEQFF. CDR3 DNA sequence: TGTGCCAGCAGCACCCAGGGGGGTGAGCAGTTCTTC.

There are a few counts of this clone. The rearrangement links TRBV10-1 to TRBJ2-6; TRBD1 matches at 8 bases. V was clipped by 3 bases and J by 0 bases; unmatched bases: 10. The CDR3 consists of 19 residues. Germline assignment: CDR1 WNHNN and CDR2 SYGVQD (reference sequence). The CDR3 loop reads CASSERGTGPLSGANVLTF. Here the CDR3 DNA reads TGCGCCAGCAGTGAACGGGGGACAGGCCCTCTCTCTGGGGCCAACGTCCTGACTTTC.

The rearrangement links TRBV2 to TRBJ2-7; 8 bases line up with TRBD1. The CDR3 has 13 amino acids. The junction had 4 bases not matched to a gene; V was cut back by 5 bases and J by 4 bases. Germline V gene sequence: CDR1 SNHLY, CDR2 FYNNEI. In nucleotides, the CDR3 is TGTGCCAGCAGTTGGGGACAGGCTTACGAGCAGTACTTC. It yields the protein CASSWGQAYEQYF.

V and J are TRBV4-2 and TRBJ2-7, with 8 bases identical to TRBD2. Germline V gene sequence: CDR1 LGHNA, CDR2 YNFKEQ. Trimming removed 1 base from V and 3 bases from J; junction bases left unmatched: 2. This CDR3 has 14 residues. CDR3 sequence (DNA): TGTGCCAGCAGCCAAGTCAGCGGGAGCTACGAGCAGTACTTC. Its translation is CASSQVSGSYEQYF.

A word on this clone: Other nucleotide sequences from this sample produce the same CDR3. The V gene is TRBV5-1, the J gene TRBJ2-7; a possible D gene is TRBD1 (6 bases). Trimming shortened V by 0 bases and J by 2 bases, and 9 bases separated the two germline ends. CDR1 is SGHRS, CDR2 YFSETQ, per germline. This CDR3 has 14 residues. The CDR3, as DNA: TGCGCCAGCAGCTTGGGGCAGGGGCCCTACGAGCAGTACTTC. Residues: CASSLGQGPYEQYF. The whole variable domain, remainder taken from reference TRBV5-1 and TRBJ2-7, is KAGVTQTPRYLIKTRGQQVTLSCSPISGHRSVSWYQQTPGQGLQFLFEYFSETQRNKGNFPGRFSGRQFSNSRSEMNVSTLELGDSALYLCASSLGQGPYEQYFGPGTRLTVT.